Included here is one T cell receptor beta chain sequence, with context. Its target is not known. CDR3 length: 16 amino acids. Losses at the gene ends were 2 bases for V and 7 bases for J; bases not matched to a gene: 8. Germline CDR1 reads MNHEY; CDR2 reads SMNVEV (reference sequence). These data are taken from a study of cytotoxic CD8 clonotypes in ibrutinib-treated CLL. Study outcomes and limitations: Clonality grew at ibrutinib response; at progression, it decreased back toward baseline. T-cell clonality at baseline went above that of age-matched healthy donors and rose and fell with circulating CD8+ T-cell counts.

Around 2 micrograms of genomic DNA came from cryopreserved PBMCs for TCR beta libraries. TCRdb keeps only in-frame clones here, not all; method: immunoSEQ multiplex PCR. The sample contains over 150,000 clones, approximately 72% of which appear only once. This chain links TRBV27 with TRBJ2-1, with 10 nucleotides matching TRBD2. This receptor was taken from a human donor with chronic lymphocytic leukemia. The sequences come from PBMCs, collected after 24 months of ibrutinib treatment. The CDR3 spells CASSLTLAGDVNEQFF. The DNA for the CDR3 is TGTGCCAGCAGTTTAACTCTAGCGGGAGATGTTAATGAGCAGTTCTTC.